This TCR beta chain was sequenced in a study of identical twins. Study-wide results and limits: Within monozygotic twins, out-of-frame TCR alpha sharing was underestimated by the models. The analysis was cross-sectional rather than longitudinal within donors. Insertions ran lower in abundant cord blood beta clonotypes, though not in memory repertoires.

From the 5' RACE reads, TCRdb called clonotypes with MiXCR, one entry per CDR3 protein. The sample consists of around 490,000 distinct CDR3 sequences, roughly 15% of them appearing once. In regard to this clonotype: Antigen specificity is unknown.

The CDR3 runs to 15 residues. Trimming removed 5 bases from V and 10 bases from J; junction bases left unmatched: 8. The data were also submitted as part of a second study, on yellow fever vaccine responses in identical twins.

This clonotype was sampled from a woman aged 18 to 35 in good health. The sequenced material came from CD4+ T cells sorted from blood. The chain is built from TRBV12-3 or TRBV12-4 and TRBJ2-1, with TRBD2 matching 13 bases. For the CDR3, the DNA is TGTGCCAGCAGTCGACTAGCGGGGGGTCGGGGGGAGCAGTTCTTC. This translates into CASSRLAGGRGEQFF.